The 15 T cell receptor beta chains below all came from one sample that was sequenced in a study of early T cells in non-severe SARS-CoV-2 infection. TCRdb re-analysed the 5' RACE reads in MiXCR, keeping a single row per CDR3 protein. The sample lists roughly 66,000 distinct CDR3 sequences, approximately 8.3% occurring once. Sequencing was carried out using whole blood. Every receptor here comes from an adult who was a healthcare worker with PCR-confirmed SARS-CoV-2 infection or an uninfected control (not recorded which).

V usage is TRBV12-3 or TRBV12-4 and J usage is TRBJ1-1, with D perhaps matching TRBD1 (5 bases). The CDR3 length is 13 residues. Deletions cut 3 bases from V and 4 bases from J, with 9 bases between. The CDR3 sequence: CASSFYQGTEAFF. CDR3 bases: TGTGCCAGCAGTTTTTATCAGGGCACTGAAGCTTTCTTT.

J is TRBJ2-6 and V is TRBV20-1, with a weak D call TRBD2 (5 bases). This CDR3 spans 14 amino acids. CDR1 is DFQATT, CDR2 SNEGSKA, per germline (reference sequence). V lost 3 bases to trimming and J lost 6 bases, with 12 bases between them. The CDR3 sequence: CSARAGGPANVLTF. CDR3 bases: TGCAGTGCTAGGGCTGGAGGTCCGGCCAACGTCCTGACTTTC.

This clonotype has ten or more counts. The V gene is TRBV20-1, the J gene TRBJ2-3, with 7 bases identical to TRBD2. V shed 4 bases, J shed 2 bases, and the junction held 12 bases outside the gene matches. The CDR3 runs to 16 residues. Germline CDR1 is DFQATT and CDR2 is SNEGSKA (reference sequence). CDR3 sequence: CSATGVAGVDTDTQYF. The DNA for the CDR3 is TGCAGTGCTACGGGGGTCGCGGGAGTGGACACAGATACGCAGTATTTT.

V is TRBV7-2 and J is TRBJ1-1; 8 bases line up with TRBD1. Germline V lookup: CDR1 SGHTA, CDR2 FQGNSA. V gave up 1 base and J gave up 3 bases; unmatched junction bases: 4. The CDR3 runs to 15 residues. CDR3 bases: TGTGCCAGCAGCTTAGGGGACAGGATATACACTGAAGCTTTCTTT. It encodes CASSLGDRIYTEAFF.

This clonotype was observed at least ten times. The J gene is TRBJ1-2, the V gene TRBV12-3 or TRBV12-4; 7 bases map to TRBD1. The V gene end was trimmed by 3 bases and the J gene end by 7 bases; junction bases not matched to a gene: 17. CDR3 size: 17 residues. The CDR3 loop is CASSFSLFDRERSGYTF. The CDR3 DNA reads TGTGCCAGCAGTTTCTCCCTCTTTGACAGGGAGCGAAGTGGCTACACCTTC.

This clonotype was found a few times. J is TRBJ1-2 and V is TRBV20-1; 7 nucleotides agree with TRBD1. This CDR3 contains 13 residues. Looked up from germline, CDR1 is DFQATT and CDR2 is SNEGSKA (reference sequence). Trimming at V came to 6 bases and at J to 2 bases, leaving 6 bases not matched to a gene. The CDR3 here is CSADDRVNYGYTF. The CDR3 DNA sequence: TGCAGTGCGGATGACAGGGTGAACTATGGCTACACCTTC.

In its sample, this clonotype was seen a few times. The gene calls are TRBV29-1 and TRBJ2-3, with D maybe TRBD2 (5 bases). Germline V gene data show CDR1 as SQVTM and CDR2 as ANQGSEA. The CDR3 is made up of 11 amino acids. Trimming removed 8 bases at V and 4 bases at J, with 10 bases between. CDR3 in amino acids: CSSLRADTQYF. The CDR3, as DNA: TGCAGCAGCCTGAGGGCAGATACGCAGTATTTT.

The rearrangement joins TRBV5-4 to TRBJ1-2; TRBD1 might be the D (5 bases). Germline CDR1 SGHNT, CDR2 YYREEE (reference sequence). V lost 4 bases and J lost 3, with 10 bases in between. This CDR3 comprises 13 residues. CDR3 in DNA: TGTGCCAGCAGCCACAGGAACGACTATGGCTACACCTTC. Translation: CASSHRNDYGYTF.

Notes on this clonotype: This may come from a read error, since a much larger clone is one base off. In this CDR3 the conserved last residue, phenylalanine or tryptophan, is missing, so a read error is likely. V is TRBV20-1 and J is TRBJ2-7; 13 nucleotides match TRBD2. The CDR3 is 15 residues long. Looked up from germline, CDR1 is DFQATT and CDR2 is SNEGSKA (reference sequence). Germline trimming cut 0 bases from V and 6 bases from J; bases unmatched to any gene: 5. DNA for the CDR3: TGCAGTGCTAGAGATAGGACTAGCGGGAGCTCCGAGCAGTACCTC. Translated, it gives CSARDRTSGSSEQYL.

The sample holds many counts of this clonotype. This chain joins TRBV5-1 and TRBJ2-1, with D unresolved. Trimming pared 1 base from V and 5 bases from J, leaving 13 bases between. Per germline, CDR1 SGHRS and CDR2 YFSETQ. The CDR3 is 15 amino acids. The CDR3 DNA reads TGCGCCAGCAGCTTGACCCCCGGAACTAACAATGAGCAGTTCTTC. Its translation is CASSLTPGTNNEQFF.

This clonotype was detected many times. The chain combines TRBV20-1 with TRBJ2-3; the D is unclear. This CDR3 is built from 15 residues. Germline loops: CDR1 DFQATT, CDR2 SNEGSKA (reference sequence). Trimming left V 3 bases short and J 0 bases short, with 13 bases between. The chain's CDR3 is CSASPLGGSTDTQYF. The CDR3 coding sequence is TGCAGTGCTAGTCCCCTAGGTGGTAGCACAGATACGCAGTATTTT.

A word on this clonotype: This could be a read error, since a much larger clone is one nucleotide away. This sequence joins TRBV9 and TRBJ2-3, with 7 positions matching TRBD2. The CDR3 spans 16 residues. From germline, CDR1 is SGDLS and CDR2 YYNGEE. The CDR3 is CARSVGGGSGTDTQYF. CDR3 bases: TGTGCCCGCAGCGTAGGAGGCGGGAGCGGCACAGATACGCAGTATTTT.

This clonotype was observed a few times. The V call is TRBV30, the J call TRBJ2-5; the match to TRBD2 covers 9 bases. This CDR3 contains 13 residues. J was trimmed by 6 bases and V by 0 bases; bases with no gene match: 2. Germline values: CDR1 GTSNPN, CDR2 SVGIG (reference sequence). The CDR3 DNA is TGTGCCTGGAGTGTAGCGGGAGGAAAGACCCAGTACTTC. Its protein is CAWSVAGGKTQYF.

The chain has TRBV20-1 and TRBJ2-5, with D possibly called TRBD1 or TRBD2 (5 bases each). Germline V lookup: CDR1 DFQATT, CDR2 SNEGSKA (reference sequence). V was clipped by 4 bases and J by 2 bases, with 17 bases between them. The CDR3 runs to 15 residues. CDR3 in amino acids: CSANPQREGQETQYF. CDR3 coding DNA: TGCAGTGCTAACCCTCAGCGTGAGGGGCAAGAGACCCAGTACTTC.

This clonotype was observed a few times. The chain employs TRBV14 and TRBJ2-5; D unclear. The CDR3 consists of 16 residues. The V gene's germline CDR1 is SGHDN and CDR2 FVKESK. V was cut by 0 bases and J by 5 bases, with 16 bases left in between. CDR3 region: CASSQDRTTTGETQYF. The CDR3 DNA reads TGTGCCAGCAGCCAAGACCGAACGACAACCGGGGAGACCCAGTACTTC.